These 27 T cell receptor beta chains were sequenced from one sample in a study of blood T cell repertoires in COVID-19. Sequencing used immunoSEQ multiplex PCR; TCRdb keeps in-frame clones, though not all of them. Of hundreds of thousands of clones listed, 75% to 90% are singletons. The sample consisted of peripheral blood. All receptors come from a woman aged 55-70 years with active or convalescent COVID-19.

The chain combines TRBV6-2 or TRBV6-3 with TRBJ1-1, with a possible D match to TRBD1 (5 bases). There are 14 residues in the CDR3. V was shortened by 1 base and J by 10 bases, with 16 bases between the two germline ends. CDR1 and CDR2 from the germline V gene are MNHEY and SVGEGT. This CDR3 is CASSYLGRGNGAFF. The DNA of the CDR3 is TGTGCCAGCAGTTACTTGGGAAGGGGTAATGGAGCTTTCTTT.

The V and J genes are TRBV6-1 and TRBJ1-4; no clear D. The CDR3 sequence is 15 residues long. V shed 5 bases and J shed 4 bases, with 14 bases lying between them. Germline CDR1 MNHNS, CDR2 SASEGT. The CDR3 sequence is CASSLSGSDNEKLFF. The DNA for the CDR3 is TGTGCCAGCAGTCTCTCCGGGTCAGATAATGAAAAACTGTTTTTT.

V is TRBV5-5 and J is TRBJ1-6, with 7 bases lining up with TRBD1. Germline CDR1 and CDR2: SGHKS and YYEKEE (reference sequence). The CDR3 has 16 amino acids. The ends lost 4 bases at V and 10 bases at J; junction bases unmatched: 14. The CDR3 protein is CASSTATGSVGSPLHF. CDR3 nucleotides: TGTGCCAGCAGCACAGCGACAGGGTCGGTGGGGTCACCCCTCCACTTT.

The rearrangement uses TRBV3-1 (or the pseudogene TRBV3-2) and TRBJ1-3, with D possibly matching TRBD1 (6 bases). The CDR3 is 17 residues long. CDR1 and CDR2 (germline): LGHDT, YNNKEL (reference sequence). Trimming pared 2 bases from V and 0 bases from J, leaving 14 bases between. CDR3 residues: CASSQLGASNSGNTIYF. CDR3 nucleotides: TGTGCCAGCAGCCAACTGGGGGCCTCGAACTCTGGAAACACCATATATTTT.

CDR3 loop: CASSDPSGGEADTQYF. The CDR3 bases are TGCGCCAGCAGCGACCCTAGCGGGGGGGAGGCAGATACGCAGTATTTT. The rearrangement joins TRBV4-3 to TRBJ2-3, with 12 bases aligning to TRBD2. The CDR3 spans 16 residues. Germline CDR1 LGHNA, CDR2 YSLEER. The V gene end was trimmed by 5 bases and the J gene end by 4 bases; junction bases not matched to a gene: 7.

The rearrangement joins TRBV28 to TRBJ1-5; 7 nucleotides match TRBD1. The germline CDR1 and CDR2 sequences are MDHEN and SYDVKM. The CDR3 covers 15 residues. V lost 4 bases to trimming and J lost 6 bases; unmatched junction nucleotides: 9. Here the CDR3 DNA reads TGTGCCAGCAGTTCGACAGGGATTAGTCGTCAGCCCCAGCATTTT. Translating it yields CASSSTGISRQPQHF.

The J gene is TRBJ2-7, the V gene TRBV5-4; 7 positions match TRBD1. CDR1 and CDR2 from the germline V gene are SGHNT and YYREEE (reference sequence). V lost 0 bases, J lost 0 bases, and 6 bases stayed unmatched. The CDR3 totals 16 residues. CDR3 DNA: TGTGCCAGCAGCTTGGGGCAGGGGGTACCCTCCTACGAGCAGTACTTC. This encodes CASSLGQGVPSYEQYF.

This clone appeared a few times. This CDR3 reads CASSELSRGGTSGEAFF. The DNA for the CDR3 is TGTGCCAGCAGTGAACTAAGCCGGGGAGGGACATCGGGTGAAGCTTTCTTT. The chain recombines TRBV2 with TRBJ1-1, with D possibly matching TRBD1 (6 bases). CDR3 length: 17 residues. Trimming left V 2 bases short and J 7 bases short, with 23 bases between. Germline V lookup: CDR1 SNHLY, CDR2 FYNNEI.

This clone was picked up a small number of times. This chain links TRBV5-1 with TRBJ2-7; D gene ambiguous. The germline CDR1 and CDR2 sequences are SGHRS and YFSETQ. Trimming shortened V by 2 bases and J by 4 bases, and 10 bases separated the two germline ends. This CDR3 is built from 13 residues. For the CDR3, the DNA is TGCGCCAGCAGCTTCGAGGCAAAGTACGAGCAGTACTTC. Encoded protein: CASSFEAKYEQYF.

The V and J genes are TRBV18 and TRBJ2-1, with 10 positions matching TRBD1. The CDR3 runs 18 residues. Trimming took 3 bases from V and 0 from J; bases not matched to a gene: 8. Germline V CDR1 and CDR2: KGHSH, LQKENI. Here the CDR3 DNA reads TGTGCCAGCTCACCTGGGACAGGGGCTCCGTACTCCTACAATGAGCAGTTCTTC. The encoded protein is CASSPGTGAPYSYNEQFF.

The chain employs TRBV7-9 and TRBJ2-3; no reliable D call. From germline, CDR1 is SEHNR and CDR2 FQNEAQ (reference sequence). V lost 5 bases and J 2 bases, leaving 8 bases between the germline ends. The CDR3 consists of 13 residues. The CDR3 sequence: CASSRGDTDTQYF. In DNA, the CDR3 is TGTGCCAGCAGCCGAGGAGACACAGATACGCAGTATTTT.

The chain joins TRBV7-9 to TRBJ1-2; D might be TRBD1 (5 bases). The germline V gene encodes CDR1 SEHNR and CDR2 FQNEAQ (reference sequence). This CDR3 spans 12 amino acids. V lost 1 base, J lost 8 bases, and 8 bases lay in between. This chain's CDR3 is CASSLVGRGYTF. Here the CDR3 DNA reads TGTGCCAGCAGCTTAGTGGGGCGCGGCTACACCTTC.

The CDR3 DNA sequence: TGTGCCAGCAGTTCTACAGGTACAGATACGCAGTATTTT. Its translation: CASSSTGTDTQYF. The chain has TRBV6-5 and TRBJ2-3, with D tentatively TRBD1 (5 bases). The CDR3 contains 13 residues. Germline V gene data show CDR1 as MNHEY and CDR2 as SVGAGI. Deletions cut 4 bases from V and 3 bases from J, with 8 bases between.

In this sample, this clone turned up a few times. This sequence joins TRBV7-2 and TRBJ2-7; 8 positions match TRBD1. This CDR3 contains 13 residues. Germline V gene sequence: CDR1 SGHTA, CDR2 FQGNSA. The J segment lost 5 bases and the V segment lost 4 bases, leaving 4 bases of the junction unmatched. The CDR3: CASSSSGGDEQYF. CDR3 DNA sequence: TGTGCCAGCAGCTCGTCAGGGGGCGACGAGCAGTACTTC.

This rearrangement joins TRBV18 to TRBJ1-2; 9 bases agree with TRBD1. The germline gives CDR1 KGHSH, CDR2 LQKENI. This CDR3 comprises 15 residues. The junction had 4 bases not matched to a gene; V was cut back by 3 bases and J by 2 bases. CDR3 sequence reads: CASSPGQGLNYGYTF. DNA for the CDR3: TGTGCCAGCTCACCGGGACAGGGACTAAACTATGGCTACACCTTC.

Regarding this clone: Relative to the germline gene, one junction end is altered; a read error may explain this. The CDR3 sequence is CASSEGAGLEKLFF. CDR3 coding DNA: TGTGCCAGCAGCGAAGGGGCAGGGTTGGAAAAACTGTTTTTT. The chain joins TRBV6-1 to TRBJ1-4; D is possibly TRBD1 (5 bases). This CDR3 is built from 14 residues. Germline CDR1 is MNHNS and CDR2 is SASEGT.

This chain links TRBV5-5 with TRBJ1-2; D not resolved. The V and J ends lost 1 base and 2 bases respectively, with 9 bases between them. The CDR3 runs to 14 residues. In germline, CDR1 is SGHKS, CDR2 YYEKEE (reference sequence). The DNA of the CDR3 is TGTGCCAGCAGCTTGCAATACGAGAACTATGGCTACACCTTC. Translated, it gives CASSLQYENYGYTF.

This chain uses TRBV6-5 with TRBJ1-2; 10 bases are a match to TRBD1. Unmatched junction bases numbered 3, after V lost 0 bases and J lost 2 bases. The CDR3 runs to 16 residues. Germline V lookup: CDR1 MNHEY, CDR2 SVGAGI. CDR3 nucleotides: TGTGCCAGCAGTTACTCGCGACAGGGGGCAAACTATGGCTACACCTTC. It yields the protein CASSYSRQGANYGYTF.

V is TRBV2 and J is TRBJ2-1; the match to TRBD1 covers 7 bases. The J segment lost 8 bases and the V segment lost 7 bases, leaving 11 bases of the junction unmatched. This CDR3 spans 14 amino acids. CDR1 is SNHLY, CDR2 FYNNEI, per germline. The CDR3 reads CASMKTGRADEQFF. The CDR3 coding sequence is TGTGCCAGCATGAAGACAGGGCGGGCCGATGAGCAGTTCTTC.

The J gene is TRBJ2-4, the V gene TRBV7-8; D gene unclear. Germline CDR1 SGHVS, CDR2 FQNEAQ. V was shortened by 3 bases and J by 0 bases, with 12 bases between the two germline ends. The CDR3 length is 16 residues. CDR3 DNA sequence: TGTGCCAGCAGCTTGCATGGTGCGGTAGCCAAAAACATTCAGTACTTC. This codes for CASSLHGAVAKNIQYF.

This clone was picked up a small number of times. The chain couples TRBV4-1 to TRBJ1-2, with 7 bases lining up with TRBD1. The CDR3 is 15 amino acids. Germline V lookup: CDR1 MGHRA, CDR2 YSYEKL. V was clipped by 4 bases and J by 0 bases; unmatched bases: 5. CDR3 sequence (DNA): TGCGCCAGCAGCCGGGGACAGACGACTAACTATGGCTACACCTTC. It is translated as CASSRGQTTNYGYTF.

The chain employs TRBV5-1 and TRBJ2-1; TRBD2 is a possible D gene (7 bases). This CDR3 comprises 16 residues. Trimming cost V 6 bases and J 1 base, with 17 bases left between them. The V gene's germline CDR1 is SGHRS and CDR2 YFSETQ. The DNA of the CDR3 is TGCGCCAGCAACCCTCGAGGGGGGGAGTCCTACAATGAGCAGTTCTTC. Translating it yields CASNPRGGESYNEQFF.

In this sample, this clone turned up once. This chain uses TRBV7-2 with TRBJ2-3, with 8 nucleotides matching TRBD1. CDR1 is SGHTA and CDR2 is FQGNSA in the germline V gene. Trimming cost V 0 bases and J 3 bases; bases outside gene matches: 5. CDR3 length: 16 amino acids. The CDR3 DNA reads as TGTGCCAGCAGCTTAGCTCCGGACAGGGCTACAGATACGCAGTATTTT. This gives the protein CASSLAPDRATDTQYF.

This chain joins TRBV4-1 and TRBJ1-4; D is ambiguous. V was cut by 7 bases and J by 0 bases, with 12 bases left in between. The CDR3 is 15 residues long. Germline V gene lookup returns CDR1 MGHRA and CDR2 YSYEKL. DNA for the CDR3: TGCGCCAGCACCCAGCGAGGGACAACTAATGAAAAACTGTTTTTT. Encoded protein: CASTQRGTTNEKLFF.

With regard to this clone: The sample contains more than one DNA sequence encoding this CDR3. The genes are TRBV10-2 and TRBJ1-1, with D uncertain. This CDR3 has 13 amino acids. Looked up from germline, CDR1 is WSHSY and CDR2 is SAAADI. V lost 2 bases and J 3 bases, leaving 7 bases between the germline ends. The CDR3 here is CASSENPDTEAFF. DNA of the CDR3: TGCGCCAGCAGTGAGAATCCGGACACTGAAGCTTTCTTT.

The CDR3 nucleotides are TGTGCCAGCAGTTTATGGACAGGGGATGAAGAGACCCAGTACTTC. This sequence encodes CASSLWTGDEETQYF. This sequence joins TRBV27 and TRBJ2-5; 9 positions agree with TRBD1. The germline CDR1 and CDR2 sequences are MNHEY and SMNVEV (reference sequence). V lost 1 base, J lost 3 bases, and 3 bases stayed unmatched. CDR3 length equals 15 residues.

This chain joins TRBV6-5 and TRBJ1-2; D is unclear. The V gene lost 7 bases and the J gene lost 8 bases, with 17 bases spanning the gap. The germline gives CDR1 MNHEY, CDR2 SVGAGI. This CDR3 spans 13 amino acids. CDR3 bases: TGTGCCAGCACCGCGGCGCCCATTGGGGGCTACACCTTC. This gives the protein CASTAAPIGGYTF.